These 24 T cell receptor beta chains were all obtained from the same sample, sequenced in a study of CD8 T cells in ankylosing spondylitis. Overall study findings and caveats: It appeared that ankylosing spondylitis blood was characterized by a TCR beta motif of several highly homologous variants.

Their antigen targets remain unknown. TCRdb called the 5' RACE reads again in MiXCR, with one record for every CDR3 protein. This table has 350,000 to 550,000 distinct CDR3 sequences, 20% to 30% appearing once. The specimen was blood, either unsorted or a sorted T cell fraction (not recorded which). The receptors originated from a male donor with ankylosing spondylitis.

The sample holds a few counts of this clonotype. The chain employs TRBV20-1 and TRBJ2-5; D ambiguous. The length of the CDR3 is 14 residues. Germline V gene sequence: CDR1 DFQATT, CDR2 SNEGSKA (reference sequence). V was clipped by 0 bases and J by 4 bases, with 12 bases between them. The CDR3 region is CSARDRRLGETQYF. Here the CDR3 DNA reads TGCAGTGCTAGAGATCGGAGACTTGGAGAGACCCAGTACTTC.

This clonotype was observed a few times. V and J are TRBV24-1 and TRBJ2-5; TRBD1 matches at 7 bases. The CDR3 contains 15 residues. Germline V gene sequence: CDR1 KGHDR, CDR2 SFDVKD. J was trimmed by 2 bases and V by 4 bases; bases with no gene match: 6. The CDR3 spells CATSERGLGQETQYF. As DNA, the CDR3 is TGTGCCACCAGTGAAAGGGGGCTGGGGCAAGAGACCCAGTACTTC.

This clonotype was seen a handful of times. This chain joins TRBV5-1 and TRBJ2-1; TRBD2 agrees at 12 bases. This CDR3 is built from 15 residues. V gave up 4 bases and J gave up 8 bases; unmatched junction bases: 7. Per germline, CDR1 SGHRS and CDR2 YFSETQ. Here the CDR3 reads CASSRTTSGSYEQFF. CDR3 coding DNA: TGCGCCAGCAGCCGTACGACTAGCGGGAGTTATGAGCAGTTCTTC.

The V gene is TRBV4-1, the J gene TRBJ1-5, with a weak D call TRBD1 (6 bases). Trimming shortened V by 4 bases and J by 3 bases, and 10 bases separated the two germline ends. Germline CDR1 is MGHRA and CDR2 is YSYEKL. The CDR3 is made up of 14 amino acids. The CDR3 DNA follows: TGCGCCAGCAGCCGAACAGGGCTCAATCAGCCCCAGCATTTT. Protein sequence: CASSRTGLNQPQHF.

The chain is built from TRBV11-2 and TRBJ2-3, with no clear D. The CDR3 is made up of 14 amino acids. Deletions cut 5 bases from V and 0 bases from J, with 9 bases between. Germline values: CDR1 SGHAT, CDR2 FQNNGV. The CDR3 reads CASSQTLSTDTQYF. As DNA, the CDR3 is TGTGCCAGCAGCCAAACACTAAGCACAGATACGCAGTATTTT.

This clonotype was detected only a few times. V is TRBV29-1 and J is TRBJ1-1, with 8 bases identical to TRBD1. The V and J ends lost 6 bases and 10 bases, in that order; junction bases with no gene match: 10. The CDR3 loop spans 12 amino acids. From germline, CDR1 is SQVTM and CDR2 ANQGSEA. The CDR3 nucleotides read TGCAGCGTGATGACAGGGGAGGAGGGAGCTTTCTTT. Its protein product is CSVMTGEEGAFF.

This clonotype has just a few counts. As DNA, the CDR3 is TGTGCCAGCAGCTTATCAGGGTTTGGCGGGGAGCTGTTTTTT. Amino acid sequence: CASSLSGFGGELFF. The chain uses TRBV7-9 and TRBJ2-2, with a weak D call TRBD1 (5 bases). The CDR3 has 14 residues. The germline gives CDR1 SEHNR, CDR2 FQNEAQ (reference sequence). Trimming pared 2 bases from V and 7 bases from J, leaving 11 bases between.

This clonotype turned up a few times. The chain is built from TRBV10-1 and TRBJ2-7; 7 bases are a match to TRBD1. CDR3 length: 13 residues. The J segment lost 7 bases and the V segment lost 5 bases, leaving 8 bases of the junction unmatched. Germline loops: CDR1 WNHNN, CDR2 SYGVQD (reference sequence). The CDR3 DNA reads as TGCGCCAGCAGTTGGGACAGTTCGGGGGAGCAGTACTTC. Translation gives CASSWDSSGEQYF.

The J gene is TRBJ2-1, the V gene TRBV19, with a possible D match to TRBD2 (5 bases). The CDR3 spans 13 residues. V lost 6 bases to trimming and J lost 4 bases, with 10 bases between them. Germline V gene sequence: CDR1 LNHDA, CDR2 SQIVND (reference sequence). The CDR3 DNA reads TGTGCCAGTAGGATTAGCGAATACAATGAGCAGTTCTTC. Its protein product is CASRISEYNEQFF.

The chain recombines TRBV20-1 with TRBJ2-3; 7 nucleotides agree with TRBD2. V lost 7 bases, J lost 0 bases, and 4 bases stayed unmatched. Per the germline V gene, CDR1 is DFQATT and CDR2 is SNEGSKA (reference sequence). The CDR3 is 13 residues long. The CDR3 sequence: CSGLAASTDTQYF. The CDR3, as DNA: TGCAGTGGCCTAGCGGCTAGCACAGATACGCAGTATTTT.

The chain links TRBV6-1 to TRBJ2-7; D is possibly TRBD1 (6 bases). This CDR3 is 15 amino acids long. The germline V gene has CDR1 MNHNS and CDR2 SASEGT. V lost 1 base to trimming and J lost 0 bases, with 10 bases between them. The CDR3 nucleotides read TGTGCCAGCAGTGAAGGAGGGGGTAGCTCCTACGAGCAGTACTTC. Its translation is CASSEGGGSSYEQYF.

This clonotype came up a few times. This chain links TRBV18 with TRBJ2-1; 7 bases are shared with TRBD2. Germline assignment: CDR1 KGHSH and CDR2 LQKENI. This CDR3 is built from 14 residues. V shed 3 bases and J 4 bases; nucleotides not matched to a gene: 3. The CDR3 region has the DNA TGTGCCAGCTCACCCGGGCGGGAGTACAATGAGCAGTTCTTC. It specifies CASSPGREYNEQFF.

The chain has TRBV3-1 and TRBJ1-5; weak D call: TRBD1 (5 bases). The CDR3 has 13 residues. V was clipped by 6 bases and J by 10 bases, with 16 bases between them. Germline CDR1 LGHDT, CDR2 YNNKEL (reference sequence). The CDR3 is CASSLGERGPQHF. The CDR3 DNA is TGTGCCAGCAGTCTGGGGGAGCGGGGTCCCCAGCATTTT.

The table lists this clonotype with a few counts. This chain connects TRBV5-4 to TRBJ2-6, with D unclear. With 0 bases removed from V and 0 bases from J, the gap between germline ends came to 10 bases. The CDR3 covers 17 residues. The germline gives CDR1 SGHNT, CDR2 YYREEE (reference sequence). Here the CDR3 DNA reads TGTGCCAGCAGCTTGGCCGTTTTACGCTCTGGGGCCAACGTCCTGACTTTC. It is translated as CASSLAVLRSGANVLTF.

This clonotype was detected only a few times. The rearrangement joins TRBV29-1 to TRBJ2-1; 10 bases line up with TRBD2. Germline V gene lookup returns CDR1 SQVTM and CDR2 ANQGSEA. V trimming: 4 bases; J trimming: 8 bases; junction bases outside the gene matches: 8. This CDR3 spans 14 amino acids. The CDR3 reads CSVAKASGGDEQFF. The DNA of the CDR3 is TGCAGCGTTGCCAAGGCTAGCGGGGGCGATGAGCAGTTCTTC.

This clonotype was observed a handful of times. The chain combines TRBV29-1 with TRBJ2-1, with D possibly being TRBD2 (7 bases). Trimming stripped 6 bases from V and 4 bases from J, with 13 bases between. CDR1 is SQVTM and CDR2 is ANQGSEA in the germline V gene. This CDR3 contains 13 residues. CDR3 DNA: TGCAGCGTCGAGGGGGAGGGGTACAATGAGCAGTTCTTC. Its protein product is CSVEGEGYNEQFF.

The rearrangement links TRBV6-1 to TRBJ1-1, with 7 bases that match TRBD1. CDR3 length equals 15 residues. V was pared by 2 bases and J by 4 bases, with 7 bases of the junction left unmatched. Germline lookup yields CDR1 MNHNS and CDR2 SASEGT. The CDR3 sequence is CASSEFQGGATEAFF. The CDR3 region has the DNA TGTGCCAGCAGTGAATTTCAGGGGGGGGCCACTGAAGCTTTCTTT.

The chain uses TRBV2 and TRBJ1-1; possible D gene TRBD1, 6 bases. V was clipped by 2 bases and J by 4 bases, with 14 bases between them. Germline V CDR1 and CDR2: SNHLY, FYNNEI. CDR3 length equals 15 residues. Written as DNA, the CDR3 is TGTGCCAGCAGTGAAAATCCCTCAGGGGCCACTGAAGCTTTCTTT. Its translation: CASSENPSGATEAFF.

This clonotype was found a few times. V is TRBV3-1 and J is TRBJ2-3, with 8 bases fitting TRBD2. V was pared by 1 base and J by 4 bases, with 7 bases of the junction left unmatched. Germline V gene lookup returns CDR1 LGHDT and CDR2 YNNKEL (reference sequence). The CDR3 runs 16 residues. The CDR3 nucleotides read TGTGCCAGCAGCCAAGTTGCGGGAGGAGGCGCAGATACGCAGTATTTT. Its protein is CASSQVAGGGADTQYF.

This clonotype was observed a handful of times. The rearrangement links TRBV20-1 to TRBJ1-5; D call uncertain. This CDR3 has 15 residues. Deletions cut 0 bases from V and 3 bases from J, with 12 bases between. The germline V gene encodes CDR1 DFQATT and CDR2 SNEGSKA (reference sequence). The CDR3 sequence is CSARDLLRVNQPQHF. In nucleotides, the CDR3 is TGCAGTGCTAGAGATTTACTGAGGGTCAATCAGCCCCAGCATTTT.

The chain has TRBV7-9 and TRBJ1-3; D gene unclear. The germline gives CDR1 SEHNR, CDR2 FQNEAQ (reference sequence). V was pared by 10 bases and J by 0 bases, with 7 bases between. This CDR3 comprises 12 residues. The CDR3 region has the DNA TGTGCCACCCCTCACTCTGGAAACACCATATATTTT. Its protein product is CATPHSGNTIYF.

This clonotype has a handful of counts. The chain employs TRBV12-3 or TRBV12-4 and TRBJ2-1, with 10 bases lining up with TRBD2. The CDR3 spans 17 residues. After removal of 5 bases from V and 7 bases from J, the junction contained 14 bases not matched to a gene. In DNA, the CDR3 is TGTGCCAGCAGTATCCGACTAGCGGGTTCCCTGGTAAATGAGCAGTTCTTC. Translating it yields CASSIRLAGSLVNEQFF.

This clonotype turned up a few times. The rearrangement joins TRBV5-1 to TRBJ2-1; D might be TRBD1 (6 bases). Between the trimmed V and J ends, which lost 1 base and 16 bases, there was a span of 18 bases. CDR3 length: 13 residues. Germline CDR1 and CDR2: SGHRS and YFSETQ. CDR3 sequence reads: CASSLIQGWYGFF. CDR3 DNA: TGCGCCAGCAGCTTGATACAGGGTTGGTACGGTTTCTTC.

This chain links TRBV18 with TRBJ2-1; perhaps TRBD1 as D (6 bases). This CDR3 comprises 11 residues. Trimming took off 4 bases at V and 10 bases at J, with 8 bases between the two ends. CDR1 and CDR2 (germline): KGHSH, LQKENI. In DNA form, the CDR3 reads TGTGCCAGCTCACGACAGGAGGAGCAGTTCTTC. This codes for CASSRQEEQFF.